The 29 T cell receptor beta chains below come from one sample, sequenced in a study of control samples from healthy donors and cancer patients (dated by TCRdb to the early 2020s). The library was made by the immunoSEQ multiplex PCR assay. TCRdb retrieved this table from immuneACCESS and kept in-frame rearrangements only. Not all clones are present; in checked studies, unresolved V genes account for under half, and no reason is known for the remainder. The sample table contains tens of thousands of clones; only one count was recorded for 70% to 80% of them. In total, the top ten clones hold 22% of the sample. Sequencing was done on a sample of PBMCs. The receptor source for this set is a man in his sixties with head and neck cancer.

The CDR3 here is CASSQDDQVRNEKLFF. In DNA, the CDR3 is TGTGCCAGCAGCCAAGATGACCAGGTCCGAAATGAAAAACTGTTTTTT. The chain uses TRBV14 and TRBJ1-4; D is unresolved. Germline V gene sequence: CDR1 SGHDN, CDR2 FVKESK. With 0 bases removed from V and 5 bases from J, the gap between germline ends came to 13 bases. The CDR3 contains 16 residues.

The chain links TRBV4-1 to TRBJ1-1; 8 bases map to TRBD1. The trim removed 1 base at V and 4 bases at J, leaving 5 bases unmatched. The CDR3 has 15 residues. Per the germline V gene, CDR1 is MGHRA and CDR2 is YSYEKL. The CDR3 loop is CASSQVDREATEAFF. Here the CDR3 DNA reads TGCGCCAGCAGCCAAGTGGACAGGGAGGCCACTGAAGCTTTCTTT.

V is TRBV19 and J is TRBJ2-1, with D possibly TRBD2 on 5 matching bases. From germline, CDR1 is LNHDA and CDR2 SQIVND (reference sequence). Trimming removed 2 bases at V and 5 bases at J, with 19 bases between. The CDR3 has 17 residues. The CDR3 region is CASSIIGKVGRDNEQFF. CDR3 DNA sequence: TGTGCCAGTAGTATAATCGGGAAGGTGGGAAGGGACAATGAGCAGTTCTTC.

The J gene is TRBJ2-3, the V gene TRBV27; D not resolved. The CDR3 extends over 13 amino acids. Germline CDR1 is MNHEY and CDR2 is SMNVEV (reference sequence). V lost 4 bases, J lost 4 bases, and 9 bases lay in between. CDR3 residues: CASSSVPPDTQYF. The CDR3 DNA reads as TGTGCCAGCAGTTCCGTTCCCCCAGATACGCAGTATTTT.

The chain has TRBV4-1 and TRBJ2-5, with D unresolved. Trimming stripped 2 bases from V and 5 bases from J, with 3 bases between. CDR3 size: 11 residues. Germline CDR1 is MGHRA and CDR2 is YSYEKL. The chain's CDR3 is CASSQRETQYF. The CDR3 DNA reads TGCGCCAGCAGCCAAAGGGAGACCCAGTACTTC.

The chain has TRBV9 and TRBJ2-1; 8 bases align to TRBD2. Germline lookup yields CDR1 SGDLS and CDR2 YYNGEE. CDR3 length equals 14 residues. The V segment lost 3 bases and the J segment 7 bases; nucleotides outside the gene matches: 6. CDR3: CASSASGRGNEQFF. CDR3 DNA sequence: TGTGCCAGCAGCGCTAGCGGGCGCGGGAATGAGCAGTTCTTC.

The J gene is TRBJ1-6, the V gene TRBV9; D is possibly TRBD1 (6 bases). The CDR3 spans 17 residues. V was pared by 0 bases and J by 6 bases, with 16 bases between. The V gene's germline CDR1 is SGDLS and CDR2 YYNGEE. The CDR3, as DNA: TGTGCCAGCAGCGTAGGACCAGGGGTAACGGTTAATTCACCCCTCCACTTT. Protein product: CASSVGPGVTVNSPLHF.

The chain has TRBV6-5 and TRBJ1-6; TRBD1 might be the D (6 bases). From germline, CDR1 is MNHEY and CDR2 SVGAGI. The CDR3 is made up of 15 amino acids. The V end was cut by 5 bases, the J end by 6 bases, with 14 bases between. CDR3 DNA sequence: TGTGCCAGCAGTACACGACAGGACTCTAATTCACCCCTCCACTTT. Encoded protein: CASSTRQDSNSPLHF.

The chain links TRBV27 to TRBJ1-2, with 12 bases identical to TRBD1. The CDR3 spans 18 residues. Losses at the gene ends were 7 bases for V and 6 bases for J; bases not matched to a gene: 18. CDR1 and CDR2 (germline): MNHEY, SMNVEV (reference sequence). CDR3 sequence: CASTEGWSRDRGQNGYTF. The CDR3 bases are TGTGCCAGCACCGAAGGCTGGTCCCGGGACAGGGGGCAGAATGGCTACACCTTC.

The V gene is TRBV11-1, the J gene TRBJ2-4, with TRBD1 matching over 7 bases. Germline CDR1 SGHAT, CDR2 FQDESV (reference sequence). J was trimmed by 9 bases and V by 5 bases; bases with no gene match: 4. This CDR3 is 12 amino acids long. Here the CDR3 reads CASSPTGRIQYF. The DNA of the CDR3 is TGTGCCAGCAGCCCGACAGGGCGCATTCAGTACTTC.

The V gene is TRBV20-1, the J gene TRBJ2-7; D uncertain. Germline V lookup: CDR1 DFQATT, CDR2 SNEGSKA (reference sequence). CDR3 length: 11 residues. Trimming removed 6 bases at V and 3 bases at J, with 9 bases between. CDR3: CSAPQIYEQYF. In DNA form, the CDR3 reads TGCAGTGCACCACAGATCTACGAGCAGTACTTC.

The chain is built from TRBV28 and TRBJ2-7, with 9 bases identical to TRBD2. This CDR3 is 14 amino acids long. J gave up 6 bases and V 6 bases, and 9 bases lay outside the gene matches. From germline, CDR1 is MDHEN and CDR2 SYDVKM. The CDR3 DNA sequence: TGTGCCAGCAGCCCAGCGGGAGGCCAGCCCGAGCAGTACTTC. Amino acid sequence: CASSPAGGQPEQYF. Based on the CDR3 plus reference TRBV28 and TRBJ2-7, the full variable domain is DVKVTQSSRYLVKRTGEKVFLECVQDMDHENMFWYRQDPGLGLRLIYFSYDVKMKEKGDIPEGYSVSREKKERFSLILESASTNQTSMYLCASSPAGGQPEQYFGPGTRLTVT.

The rearrangement joins TRBV11-3 to TRBJ2-5, with TRBD1 identical over 7 bases. The V segment lost 5 bases and the J segment 5 bases; nucleotides outside the gene matches: 5. The germline CDR1 and CDR2 sequences are SGHNT and YENEEA. This CDR3 is built from 13 residues. The CDR3 sequence: CASSRDSLETQYF. The CDR3 DNA sequence: TGTGCCAGCAGCCGGGACAGTCTGGAGACCCAGTACTTC.

This chain joins TRBV23-1 and TRBJ2-7; maybe TRBD1 (6 bases). TRBV23-1 is classed as an ORF, of uncertain function. This CDR3 spans 15 amino acids. Trimming removed 3 bases from V and 3 bases from J, with 15 bases in between. The CDR3: CASSHFRGGSYEQYF. CDR3 DNA sequence: TGCGCCAGCAGTCACTTCAGGGGCGGAAGCTACGAGCAGTACTTC.

This clone was detected only once. V gene TRBV28 combines with J gene TRBJ2-2; D is ambiguous. Germline V gene data show CDR1 as MDHEN and CDR2 as SYDVKM. This CDR3 comprises 12 residues. Trimming removed 3 bases from V and 6 bases from J, with 5 bases in between. The CDR3 loop is CASSLVPGELFF. The CDR3 nucleotides read TGTGCCAGCAGTTTGGTTCCCGGGGAGCTGTTTTTT.

This chain connects TRBV5-5 to TRBJ2-1; 10 nucleotides align to TRBD2. V trimming: 10 bases; J trimming: 2 bases; junction bases outside the gene matches: 18. The CDR3 length is 18 residues. In germline, CDR1 is SGHKS, CDR2 YYEKEE (reference sequence). CDR3 sequence (DNA): TGTGCCCGCGGAGGGGGGGCTAGCGGGAGTTTGGCCTACAATGAGCAGTTCTTC. Protein sequence: CARGGGASGSLAYNEQFF.

This chain joins TRBV30 and TRBJ1-5; 8 bases match TRBD1. CDR1 is GTSNPN, CDR2 SVGIG, per germline (reference sequence). The CDR3 is 13 amino acids. V lost 5 bases, J lost 7 bases, and 7 bases stayed unmatched. CDR3 region: CAWDRGPGQPQHF. CDR3 nucleotides: TGTGCCTGGGACAGGGGTCCGGGCCAGCCCCAGCATTTT.

CDR3 sequence (DNA): TGTGCCAGCAGTCCGGGACAGGGGGCCTATAATTCACCCCTCCACTTT. Its translation is CASSPGQGAYNSPLHF. The chain has TRBV27 and TRBJ1-6; TRBD1 aligns across 11 bases. Looked up from germline, CDR1 is MNHEY and CDR2 is SMNVEV (reference sequence). CDR3 length equals 16 residues. V shed 5 bases and J 2 bases; nucleotides not matched to a gene: 2.

The chain links TRBV5-6 to TRBJ2-3; TRBD1 matches 9 bases. The V gene end was trimmed by 1 base and the J gene end by 7 bases; junction bases not matched to a gene: 13. This CDR3 spans 17 amino acids. From germline, CDR1 is SGHDT and CDR2 YYEEEE. CDR3 DNA sequence: TGTGCCAGCAGCTTGCCTTTTGGGACAGGGATTTTGCATACGCAGTATTTT. This gives the protein CASSLPFGTGILHTQYF.

The rearrangement uses TRBV7-2 and TRBJ2-7, with 7 bases identical to TRBD2. Germline values: CDR1 SGHTA, CDR2 FQGNSA. The CDR3 runs 14 residues. After removal of 4 bases from V and 2 bases from J, the junction contained 5 bases not matched to a gene. The CDR3 region has the DNA TGTGCCAGCAGCTCGGGGGGAGGGGCCTACGAGCAGTACTTC. Residues: CASSSGGGAYEQYF.

The chain links TRBV7-2 to TRBJ1-1; 8 bases line up with TRBD1. The CDR3 is made up of 14 amino acids. CDR1 is SGHTA, CDR2 FQGNSA, per germline. V was clipped by 6 bases and J by 1 base; unmatched bases: 4. The CDR3 loop reads CASSYRGGNTEAFF. CDR3 nucleotides: TGTGCCAGCAGTTACAGGGGGGGGAACACTGAAGCTTTCTTT.

V gene TRBV6-5 combines with J gene TRBJ2-7; 10 bases are a match to TRBD2. V shed 2 bases and J 6 bases; nucleotides not matched to a gene: 4. The CDR3 is 14 amino acids. The germline V gene encodes CDR1 MNHEY and CDR2 SVGAGI. The CDR3 loop is CASSYGLAGVEQYF. In nucleotides, the CDR3 is TGTGCCAGCAGTTACGGGCTAGCGGGAGTCGAGCAGTACTTC.

The gene calls are TRBV5-1 and TRBJ2-2; perhaps TRBD1 as D (5 bases). Trimming took 2 bases from V and 6 from J, leaving 14 bases between them. The germline V gene encodes CDR1 SGHRS and CDR2 YFSETQ. The CDR3 has 15 amino acids. Written as DNA, the CDR3 is TGCGCCAGCAGCTTTCCCGGCGCAGGGTCCGGGGAGCTGTTTTTT. Translation gives CASSFPGAGSGELFF. The whole variable domain, filled in from reference TRBV5-1 and TRBJ2-2, reads KAGVTQTPRYLIKTRGQQVTLSCSPISGHRSVSWYQQTPGQGLQFLFEYFSETQRNKGNFPGRFSGRQFSNSRSEMNVSTLELGDSALYLCASSFPGAGSGELFFGEGSRLTVL.

The chain carries TRBV20-1 and TRBJ2-2; D might be TRBD2 (5 bases). Germline-derived CDR1 and CDR2 are DFQATT and SNEGSKA (reference sequence). This CDR3 is 14 amino acids long. The germline V and J ends were trimmed by 3 bases and 2 bases, with 10 bases remaining between them. CDR3 in amino acids: CSASPGSNTGELFF. In DNA, the CDR3 is TGCAGTGCTAGTCCGGGGTCAAACACCGGGGAGCTGTTTTTT.

The chain's CDR3 is CASSQQTSGSHNEQFF. Here the CDR3 DNA reads TGTGCCAGCAGCCAACAGACTAGCGGGAGTCACAATGAGCAGTTCTTC. The genes are TRBV2 and TRBJ2-1; 12 nucleotides align to TRBD2. The CDR3 has 16 residues. The germline V gene encodes CDR1 SNHLY and CDR2 FYNNEI. J gave up 5 bases and V 6 bases, and 8 bases lay outside the gene matches.

This chain uses TRBV7-2 with TRBJ2-4, with 13 positions matching TRBD2. CDR3 length equals 16 residues. The V gene's germline CDR1 is SGHTA and CDR2 FQGNSA. Trimming took 5 bases from V and 9 from J; bases not matched to a gene: 10. The CDR3 DNA is TGTGCCAGCAGCGCACCTGGACTAGCGGGAGCTCTCATTCAGTACTTC. It is translated as CASSAPGLAGALIQYF.

The V gene is TRBV5-1, the J gene TRBJ2-1; TRBD2 matches 13 bases. Germline loops: CDR1 SGHRS, CDR2 YFSETQ. Unmatched junction bases numbered 6, after V lost 6 bases and J lost 6 bases. The CDR3 totals 15 residues. CDR3 amino acids: CASKAGTSGTNEQFF. In DNA form, the CDR3 reads TGCGCCAGCAAAGCCGGGACTAGCGGGACCAATGAGCAGTTCTTC.

CDR3 nucleotide sequence: TGTGCCAGCAGCTCGGACCTCTCCTACGAGCAGTACTTC. This translates into CASSSDLSYEQYF. This sequence joins TRBV7-9 and TRBJ2-7; D uncertain. The length of the CDR3 is 13 residues. Deletions cut 4 bases from V and 0 bases from J, with 7 bases between. Germline CDR1 is SEHNR and CDR2 is FQNEAQ (reference sequence).

This chain joins TRBV18 and TRBJ1-1; D unresolved. CDR1 and CDR2 from the germline V gene are KGHSH and LQKENI. The length of the CDR3 is 13 residues. Trimming removed 3 bases at V and 3 bases at J, with 8 bases between. CDR3 bases: TGTGCCAGCTCACCGTTAAGTTACACTGAAGCTTTCTTT. It yields the protein CASSPLSYTEAFF. Variable domain in full (rest from reference TRBV18 and TRBJ1-1): NAGVMQNPRHLVRRRGQEARLRCSPMKGHSHVYWYRQLPEEGLKFMVYLQKENIIDESGMPKERFSAEFPKEGPSILRIQQVVRGDSAAYFCASSPLSYTEAFFGQGTRLTVV.